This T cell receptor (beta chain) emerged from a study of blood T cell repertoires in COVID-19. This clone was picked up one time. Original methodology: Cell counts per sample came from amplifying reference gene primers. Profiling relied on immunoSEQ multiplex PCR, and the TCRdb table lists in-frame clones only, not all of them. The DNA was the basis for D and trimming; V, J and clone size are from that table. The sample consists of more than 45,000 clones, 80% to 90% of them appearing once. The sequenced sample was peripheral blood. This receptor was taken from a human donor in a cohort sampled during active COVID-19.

CDR3 nucleotides: TGTGCCAGCAGTACAGGGAATGAGCAGTTCTTC. Its protein is CASSTGNEQFF. The genes are TRBV6-5 and TRBJ2-1, with a weak D call TRBD1 (6 bases). Germline V lookup: CDR1 MNHEY, CDR2 SVGAGI. The CDR3 totals 11 residues. The germline V and J ends were trimmed by 5 bases and 7 bases, with 6 bases remaining between them.